A selection of T cell receptor beta chains follows, all from one sample in a study of blood T cells in healthy people across ages. TCRdb used MiXCR to reprocess the 5' RACE reads, holding one entry per CDR3 protein. The sample yields more than 600,000 distinct CDR3 sequences, more than 20% seen once. The data also belong to a second study, concerning T cells of mothers and their children.

Input material: blood. These receptors were taken from a boy younger than 18 in good health. The CDR3 runs from the conserved cysteine through the conserved F or W. The D gene is left open where the match is weak. Size is omitted from some rows. Given values are once, few, many or a class for expanded clones.

clone_size	d_call	v_call	j_call	cdr3_aa	cdr3_nt
few	TRBD2	TRBV7-2	TRBJ2-1	CASSRTSDYNEQFF	TGTGCCAGCAGCCGGACTAGCGACTACAATGAGCAGTTCTTC
few	TRBD1	TRBV18	TRBJ1-2	CASSPRTGEDYGYTF	TGTGCCAGCTCACCACGGACAGGGGAGGACTATGGCTACACCTTC
few	-	TRBV3-1	TRBJ1-2	CASSRGPAGENYGYTF	TGTGCCAGCAGTAGGGGACCGGCAGGGGAGAACTATGGCTACACCTTC
few	-	TRBV5-1	TRBJ2-1	CASSLAQRTANNEQFF	TGCGCCAGCAGCTTGGCCCAGCGGACGGCCAACAATGAGCAGTTCTTC
-	-	TRBV12-3/TRBV12-4	TRBJ2-4	CASTGFSAKNIQYF	TGTGCCAGCACAGGGTTCTCGGCCAAAAACATTCAGTACTTC
-	TRBD2	TRBV6-1	TRBJ2-5	CASRPYDGGGGAETQYF	TGTGCCAGCAGGCCTTACGATGGGGGCGGGGGGGCCGAGACCCAGTACTTC
-	TRBD1	TRBV4-1	TRBJ2-7	CASSQPGTGDQYEQYF	TGCGCCAGCAGCCAACCCGGGACAGGGGACCAATACGAGCAGTACTTC
-	-	TRBV5-1	TRBJ1-2	CASSSVGEGYTF	TGCGCCAGCAGCTCCGTCGGTGAGGGCTACACCTTC
-	-	TRBV9	TRBJ1-1	CASSVLTGGAEAFF	TGTGCCAGCAGCGTCCTCACAGGAGGGGCTGAAGCTTTCTTT
few	-	TRBV15	TRBJ1-5	CATEMGGNQPQHF	TGTGCCACCGAGATGGGGGGCAATCAGCCCCAGCATTTT
-	-	TRBV7-3	TRBJ2-5	CASSLVGPQETQYF	TGTGCCAGCAGCTTAGTGGGGCCCCAAGAGACCCAGTACTTC
-	-	TRBV9	TRBJ2-2	CASSVDWTGELFF	TGTGCCAGCAGCGTAGATTGGACAGGGGAGCTGTTTTTT
few	-	TRBV28	TRBJ2-7	CASSLFGGTPGDEQYF	TGTGCCAGCAGTCTCTTCGGGGGTACCCCAGGGGACGAGCAGTACTTC
many	-	TRBV20-1	TRBJ2-4	CSARVQGGNIQYF	TGCAGTGCTAGAGTTCAGGGTGGTAACATTCAGTACTTC
-	-	TRBV28	TRBJ2-1	CASSRAPGGNEQFF	TGTGCCAGCAGCCGGGCCCCCGGGGGCAATGAGCAGTTCTTC
-	-	TRBV6-6	TRBJ2-1	CASSYALVANEQFF	TGTGCCAGCAGTTACGCGCTAGTGGCGAATGAGCAGTTCTTC
-	TRBD1	TRBV6-1	TRBJ1-4	CASTHGQAYSNEKLFF	TGTGCCAGCACCCACGGACAGGCCTACTCTAATGAAAAACTGTTTTTT
few	-	TRBV7-8	TRBJ2-5	CASSLAHQETQYF	TGTGCCAGCAGCTTAGCGCACCAAGAGACCCAGTACTTC
-	-	TRBV28	TRBJ2-7	CASSNRTWDEQYF	TGTGCCAGCAGCAACAGGACCTGGGACGAGCAGTACTTC
-	TRBD1	TRBV18	TRBJ2-3	CASSRDRVDTDTQYF	TGTGCCAGCTCACGGGACAGGGTCGACACAGATACGCAGTATTTT
few	TRBD1	TRBV24-1	TRBJ2-1	CATSDPGQGAVDEQFF	TGTGCCACCAGTGATCCTGGACAGGGGGCAGTGGATGAGCAGTTCTTC
many	-	TRBV29-1	TRBJ2-1	CSVDRDRSSYNEQFF	TGCAGCGTTGACCGTGACAGGAGCTCCTACAATGAGCAGTTCTTC
few	TRBD2	TRBV15	TRBJ2-1	CATSTGLAGGDEQFF	TGTGCCACCAGCACGGGACTAGCGGGAGGAGATGAGCAGTTCTTC
many	TRBD2	TRBV7-2	TRBJ2-1	CASSEGLAAYNEQFF	TGTGCCAGCAGCGAGGGACTAGCGGCCTACAATGAGCAGTTCTTC
-	-	TRBV11-2	TRBJ1-1	CASSSYRDMNTEAFF	TGTGCCAGCAGCTCGTACAGAGACATGAACACTGAAGCTTTCTTT
few	-	TRBV11-2	TRBJ1-6	CASSFARSDSPLHF	TGTGCCAGCAGCTTCGCCAGATCAGACTCACCCCTCCACTTT
-	-	TRBV7-6	TRBJ2-7	CASSLLEGVRHEHYF	TGTGCCAGCAGCTTACTCGAAGGGGTTCGGCACGAGCATTACTTC
-	TRBD2	TRBV6-8	TRBJ2-1	CASRPGTSGSMSSYNEQFF	TGTGCCAGCAGACCCGGGACTAGCGGTTCTATGAGCTCCTACAATGAGCAGTTCTTC
-	TRBD2	TRBV13	TRBJ2-7	CASPPTSYFHEQYF	TGTGCCAGCCCGCCGACTAGCTACTTCCACGAGCAGTACTTC
-	-	TRBV25-1	TRBJ1-6	CASSEFRGSINSPLHF	TGTGCCAGCAGTGAATTTAGGGGTAGTATTAATTCACCCCTCCACTTT
-	-	TRBV19	TRBJ2-1	CASSIAASSYNEQFF	TGTGCCAGTAGTATAGCCGCTAGCTCCTACAATGAGCAGTTCTTC
-	-	TRBV11-2	TRBJ2-7	CASNPWGSYEQYF	TGTGCCAGCAACCCTTGGGGCTCCTACGAGCAGTACTTC
-	-	TRBV20-1	TRBJ1-2	CSARGIGGYTF	TGCAGTGCTAGGGGGATAGGGGGCTACACCTTC
-	-	TRBV23-1	TRBJ1-2	CASSQTPCNYGYTF	TGCGCCAGCAGTCAAACCCCGTGCAACTATGGCTACACCTTC
few	-	TRBV10-3	TRBJ2-3	CAISRVWDSTDTQYF	TGTGCCATCAGCCGAGTTTGGGACTCCACAGATACGCAGTATTTT
few	-	TRBV12-3/TRBV12-4	TRBJ2-5	CASSGQAGAQYF	TGTGCCAGCAGCGGACAGGCGGGGGCCCAGTACTTC
-	TRBD1	TRBV7-9	TRBJ1-2	CASSSMDRGPDGYTF	TGTGCCAGCAGCTCAATGGACAGGGGGCCGGATGGCTACACCTTC
-	TRBD1	TRBV12-3/TRBV12-4	TRBJ2-3	CASSFILDREDTQYF	TGTGCCAGCAGTTTCATCCTGGACAGGGAGGATACGCAGTATTTT
-	TRBD1	TRBV5-6	TRBJ2-7	CASSVGTGGATYEQYF	TGTGCCAGCAGCGTTGGGACAGGGGGCGCGACGTACGAGCAGTACTTC
few	-	TRBV7-3	TRBJ1-1	CASSLEVGGTEAFF	TGTGCCAGCAGCTTAGAGGTGGGGGGGACTGAAGCTTTCTTT
few	TRBD1	TRBV20-1	TRBJ1-2	CSARDTGTGGGYGYTF	TGCAGTGCTAGAGATACGGGGACAGGGGGAGGATATGGCTACACCTTC
few	-	TRBV18	TRBJ2-3	CASSPGHGITDTQYF	TGTGCCAGCTCACCTGGACATGGCATTACAGATACGCAGTATTTT
once	-	TRBV5-1	TRBJ1-4	CASSLMGETVEKLFF	TGCGCCAGCAGCCTGATGGGGGAGACGGTTGAAAAACTGTTTTTT
-	-	TRBV12-3/TRBV12-4	TRBJ1-5	CASTPSGGDQPQHF	TGTGCCAGCACCCCTAGCGGAGGGGATCAGCCCCAGCATTTT
few	-	TRBV28	TRBJ2-1	CASTSGYSNNEQFF	TGTGCCAGCACATCAGGGTATTCTAACAATGAGCAGTTCTTC
-	-	TRBV21-1	TRBJ1-5	CASRQTTYRSHF	TGTGCCAGCAGGCAAACGACATATCGGTCGCATTTT
-	TRBD1	TRBV27	TRBJ2-1	CSSTTGPLVNERFF	TGCTCCAGCACGACAGGGCCCCTGGTCAATGAGCGGTTCTTC
-	TRBD1	TRBV7-2	TRBJ1-1	CASSPSSGGWNTEAFF	TGTGCCAGCAGTCCTTCATCAGGGGGCTGGAACACTGAAGCTTTCTTT
-	TRBD2	TRBV25-1	TRBJ2-2	CASSVTSGTTNTGELFF	TGTGCCAGCAGTGTCACTAGCGGGACAACGAACACCGGGGAGCTGTTTTTT